This T cell receptor (beta chain) derives from a study of shared clonotypes between healthy human individuals. In the case of this clone: The antigen is unknown.

Findings of the study overall: Compared with memory subsets, naive subsets generally had larger estimated richness.

Using 200 ng DNA, about 29,000 T cell genomes, the sorted-subset replicate PCRs were run. Method: immunoSEQ multiplex PCR; TCRdb's copy keeps in-frame clones and lacks some. The table has about 980,000 clones, 70% to 85% seen once. V dropped 5 bases and J dropped 6 bases, with 12 bases sitting between them. Germline V gene data show CDR1 as LNHDA and CDR2 as SQIVND (reference sequence). CDR3 size: 13 residues. Sequencing used memory CD4+ T cells sorted from blood. Subset denoted: CD45RA-negative fraction. The gene calls are TRBV19 and TRBJ2-3, with D unresolved. The sequence was obtained from a man aged 18 to 29 in good health. The CDR3: CASSPPKSDTQYF. The CDR3 nucleotides read TGTGCCAGTAGTCCCCCCAAGTCGGATACGCAGTATTTT. Based on the CDR3 plus reference TRBV19 and TRBJ2-3, the full variable domain is DGGITQSPKYLFRKEGQNVTLSCEQNLNHDAMYWYRQDPGQGLRLIYYSQIVNDFQKGDIAEGYSVSREKKESFPLTVTSAQKNPTAFYLCASSPPKSDTQYFGPGTRLTVL.